This T cell receptor beta chain was found in a study of CXCR3-negative and CXCR3-positive naive CD8 T cells. Study-wide results and caveats: Naive subsets had comparable surface CD5, so TRB CDR3 properties gauged TCR strength.

Comment on this clonotype: The antigen is undetermined.

Carrying UMI labels, the TRB cDNA libraries were prepared through 5' RACE. TCRdb re-called the 5' RACE reads; every CDR3 protein appears as one record, without DNA. The sample table sets out about 66,000 distinct CDR3 sequences. Looked up from germline, CDR1 is SQVTM and CDR2 is ANQGSEA. This CDR3 spans 14 amino acids. The sample was naive CXCR3- CD8+ T cells from blood. Noted subset: CD45RO-CCR7+CD27+CD95- naive CD8+ T cells lacking CXCR3 (TNR3-). This clonotype was sampled from a human donor in good health. Some clones in this sample may be carry-over from other donors' samples. The chain combines TRBV29-1 with TRBJ2-7. CDR3: CSVETDRGSYEQYF.